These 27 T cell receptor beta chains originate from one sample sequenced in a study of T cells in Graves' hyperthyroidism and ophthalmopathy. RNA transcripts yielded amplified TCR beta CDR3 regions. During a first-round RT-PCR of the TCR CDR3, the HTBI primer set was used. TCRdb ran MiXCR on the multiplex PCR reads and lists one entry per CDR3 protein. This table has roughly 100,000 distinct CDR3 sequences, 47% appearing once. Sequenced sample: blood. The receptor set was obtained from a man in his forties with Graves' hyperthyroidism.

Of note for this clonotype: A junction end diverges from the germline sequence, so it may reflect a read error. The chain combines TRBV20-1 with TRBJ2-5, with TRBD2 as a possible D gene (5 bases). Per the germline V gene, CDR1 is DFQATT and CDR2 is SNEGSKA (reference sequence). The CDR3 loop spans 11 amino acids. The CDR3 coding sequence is TGCAGTGCACCAACTGGGGAGACCCGGTACTTC. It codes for CSAPTGETRYF.

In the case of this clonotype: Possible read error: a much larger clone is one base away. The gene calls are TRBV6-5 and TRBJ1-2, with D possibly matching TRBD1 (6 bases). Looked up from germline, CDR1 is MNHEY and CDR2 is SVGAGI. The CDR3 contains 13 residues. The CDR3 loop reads CAISYRAGYGYTF. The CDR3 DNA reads TGTGCCATCAGTTACAGGGCGGGCTATGGCTACACCTTC.

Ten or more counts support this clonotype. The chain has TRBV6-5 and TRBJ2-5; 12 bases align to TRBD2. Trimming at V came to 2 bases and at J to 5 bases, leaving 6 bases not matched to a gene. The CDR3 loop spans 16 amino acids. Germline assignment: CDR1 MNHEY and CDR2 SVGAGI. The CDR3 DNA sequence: TGTGCCAGCAGTTACATGGGACTAGCGGGTTGGGAGACCCAGTACTTC. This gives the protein CASSYMGLAGWETQYF.

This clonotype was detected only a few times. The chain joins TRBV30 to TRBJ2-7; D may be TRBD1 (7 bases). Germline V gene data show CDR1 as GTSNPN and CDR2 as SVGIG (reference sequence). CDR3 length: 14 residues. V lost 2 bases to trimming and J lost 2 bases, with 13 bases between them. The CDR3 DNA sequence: TGTGCCTGGAGTTTTACAGGGGAGGCCTACGAGCAGTACTTC. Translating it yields CAWSFTGEAYEQYF.

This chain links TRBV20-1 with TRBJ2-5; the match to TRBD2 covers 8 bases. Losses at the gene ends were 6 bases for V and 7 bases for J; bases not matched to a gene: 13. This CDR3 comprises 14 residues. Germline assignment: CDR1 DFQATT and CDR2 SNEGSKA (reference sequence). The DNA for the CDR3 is TGCAGTGCCGCGAGGGCGGGGGGCAGGATGACCCAGTACTTC. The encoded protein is CSAARAGGRMTQYF.

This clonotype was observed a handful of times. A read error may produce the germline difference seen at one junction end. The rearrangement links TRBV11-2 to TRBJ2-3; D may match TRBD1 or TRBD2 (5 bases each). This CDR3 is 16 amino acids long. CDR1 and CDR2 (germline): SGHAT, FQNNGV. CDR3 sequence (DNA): TGCGCCAGCAGCCCTTGGACAACATCTAGCACAGATACGCAGGATTTT. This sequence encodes CASSPWTTSSTDTQDF.

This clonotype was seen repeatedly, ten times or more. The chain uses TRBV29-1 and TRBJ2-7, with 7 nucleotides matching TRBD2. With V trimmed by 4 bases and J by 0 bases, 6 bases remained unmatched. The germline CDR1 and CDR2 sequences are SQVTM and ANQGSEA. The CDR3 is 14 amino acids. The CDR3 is CSVGGAGDSYEQYF. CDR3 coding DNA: TGCAGCGTTGGCGGGGCGGGGGACTCCTACGAGCAGTACTTC.

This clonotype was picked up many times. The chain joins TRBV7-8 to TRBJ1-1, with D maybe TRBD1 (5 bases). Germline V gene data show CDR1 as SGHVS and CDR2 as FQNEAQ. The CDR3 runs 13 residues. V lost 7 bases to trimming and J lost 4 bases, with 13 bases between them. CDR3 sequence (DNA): TGTGCCAGCACCGCGGGGGTGGGCACTGAAGCTTTCTTT. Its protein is CASTAGVGTEAFF.

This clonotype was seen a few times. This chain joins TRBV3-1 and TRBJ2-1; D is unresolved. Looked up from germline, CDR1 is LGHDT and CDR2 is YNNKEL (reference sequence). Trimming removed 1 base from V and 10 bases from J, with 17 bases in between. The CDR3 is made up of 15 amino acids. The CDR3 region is CASSQVERPETEQFF. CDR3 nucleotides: TGTGCCAGCAGCCAAGTTGAACGGCCTGAAACGGAGCAGTTCTTC.

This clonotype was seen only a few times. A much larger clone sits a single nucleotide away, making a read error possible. In DNA, the CDR3 is TGCGCCAGCAGCCAAGAACTAGGGGGAGAGACCCAGCACTTC. Translation: CASSQELGGETQHF. The gene calls are TRBV4-1 and TRBJ2-5; TRBD1 might be the D (6 bases). Germline V gene sequence: CDR1 MGHRA, CDR2 YSYEKL. The length of the CDR3 is 14 residues.

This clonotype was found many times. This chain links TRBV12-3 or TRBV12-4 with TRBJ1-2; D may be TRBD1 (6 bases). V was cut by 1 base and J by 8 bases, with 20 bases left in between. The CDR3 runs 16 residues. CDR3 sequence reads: CASSLVGQLPWGGYTF. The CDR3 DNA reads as TGTGCCAGCAGTTTAGTTGGACAGCTCCCTTGGGGGGGCTACACCTTC.

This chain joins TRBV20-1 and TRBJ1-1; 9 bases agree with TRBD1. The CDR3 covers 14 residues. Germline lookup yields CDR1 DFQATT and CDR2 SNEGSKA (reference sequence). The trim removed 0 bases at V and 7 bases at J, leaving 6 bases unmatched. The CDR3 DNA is TGCAGTGCTAGAGATCTAGACAGGGGGGATGAAGCTTTCTTT. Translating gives CSARDLDRGDEAFF.

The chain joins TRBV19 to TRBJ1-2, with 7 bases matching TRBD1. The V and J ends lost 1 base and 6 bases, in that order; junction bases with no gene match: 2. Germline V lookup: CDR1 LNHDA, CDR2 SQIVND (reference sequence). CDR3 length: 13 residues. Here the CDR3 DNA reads TGTGCCAGTAGTATAGTCAGGGGGAATGGCTACACCTTC. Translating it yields CASSIVRGNGYTF.

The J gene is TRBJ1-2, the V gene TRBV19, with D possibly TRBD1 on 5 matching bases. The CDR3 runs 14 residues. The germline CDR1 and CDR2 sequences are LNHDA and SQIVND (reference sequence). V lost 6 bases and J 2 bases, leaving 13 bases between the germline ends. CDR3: CASRGDLGNYGYTF. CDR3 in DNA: TGTGCCAGTAGGGGGGATCTGGGGAACTATGGCTACACCTTC.

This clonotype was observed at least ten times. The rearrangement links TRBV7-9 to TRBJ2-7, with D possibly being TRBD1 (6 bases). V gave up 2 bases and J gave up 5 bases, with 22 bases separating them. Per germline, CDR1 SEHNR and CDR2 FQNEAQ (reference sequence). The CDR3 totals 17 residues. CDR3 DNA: TGTGCCAGCAGCTTACCCCCCAAGGTGGGGGCGGAGAACGAGCAGTACTTC. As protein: CASSLPPKVGAENEQYF.

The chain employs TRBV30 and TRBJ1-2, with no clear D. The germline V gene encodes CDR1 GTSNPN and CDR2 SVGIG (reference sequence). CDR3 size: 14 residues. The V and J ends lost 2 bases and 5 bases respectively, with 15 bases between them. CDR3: CAWSPGGSGYGYTF. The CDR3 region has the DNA TGTGCCTGGAGTCCCGGCGGGTCTGGGTATGGCTACACCTTC. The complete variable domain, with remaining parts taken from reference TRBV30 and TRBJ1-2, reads SQTIHQWPATLVQPVGSPLSLECTVEGTSNPNLYWYRQAAGRGLQLLFYSVGIGQISSEVPQNLSASRPQDRQFILSSKKLLLSDSGFYLCAWSPGGSGYGYTFGSGTRLTVV.

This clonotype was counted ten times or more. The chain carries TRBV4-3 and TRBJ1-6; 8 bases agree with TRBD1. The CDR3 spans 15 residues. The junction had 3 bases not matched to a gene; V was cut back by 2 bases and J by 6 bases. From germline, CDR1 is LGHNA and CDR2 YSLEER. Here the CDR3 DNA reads TGCGCCAGCAGCCAAACGACAGGGGTTAATTCACCCCTCCACTTT. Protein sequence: CASSQTTGVNSPLHF.

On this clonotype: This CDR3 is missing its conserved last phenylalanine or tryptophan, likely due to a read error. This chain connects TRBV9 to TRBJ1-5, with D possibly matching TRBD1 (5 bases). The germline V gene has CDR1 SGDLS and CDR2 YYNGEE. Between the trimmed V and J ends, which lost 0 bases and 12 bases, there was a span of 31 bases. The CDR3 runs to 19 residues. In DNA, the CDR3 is TGTGCCAGCAGCGTAGCTGTAGCGGGGGGGTACAGGTGGCAACCGCGCCAGCATCTT. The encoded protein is CASSVAVAGGYRWQPRQHL.

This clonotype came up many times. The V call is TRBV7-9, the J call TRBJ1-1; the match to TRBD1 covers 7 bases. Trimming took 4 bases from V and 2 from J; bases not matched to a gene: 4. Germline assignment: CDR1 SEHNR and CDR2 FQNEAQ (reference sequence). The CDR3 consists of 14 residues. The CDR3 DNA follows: TGTGCCAGCAGCTCCAGGGGGGGAAACACTGAAGCTTTCTTT. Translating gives CASSSRGGNTEAFF.

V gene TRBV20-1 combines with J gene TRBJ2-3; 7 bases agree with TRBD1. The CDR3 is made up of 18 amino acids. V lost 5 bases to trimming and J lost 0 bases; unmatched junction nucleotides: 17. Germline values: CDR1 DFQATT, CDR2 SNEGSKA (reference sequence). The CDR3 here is CSAVDRQETQRSTDTQYF. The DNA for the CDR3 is TGCAGTGCTGTGGACAGGCAAGAGACCCAGCGGAGCACAGATACGCAGTATTTT.

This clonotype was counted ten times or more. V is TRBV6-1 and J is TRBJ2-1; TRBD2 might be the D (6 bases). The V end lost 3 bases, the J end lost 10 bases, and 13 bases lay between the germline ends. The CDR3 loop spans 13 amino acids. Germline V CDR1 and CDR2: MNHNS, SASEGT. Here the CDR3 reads CASSEEGIREQFF. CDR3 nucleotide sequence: TGTGCCAGCAGTGAGGAGGGTATTAGGGAGCAGTTCTTC.

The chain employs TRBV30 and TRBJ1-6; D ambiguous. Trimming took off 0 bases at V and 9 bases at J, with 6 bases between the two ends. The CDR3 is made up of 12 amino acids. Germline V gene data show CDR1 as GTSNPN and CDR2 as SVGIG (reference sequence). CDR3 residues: CAWSVNVSPLHF. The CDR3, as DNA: TGTGCCTGGAGTGTGAATGTTTCACCCCTCCACTTT.

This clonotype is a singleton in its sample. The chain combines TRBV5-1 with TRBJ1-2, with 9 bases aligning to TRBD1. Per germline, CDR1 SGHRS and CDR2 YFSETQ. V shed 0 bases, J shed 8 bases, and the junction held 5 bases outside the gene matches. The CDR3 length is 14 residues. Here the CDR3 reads CASSLDRQGGGYTF. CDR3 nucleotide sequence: TGCGCCAGCAGCTTGGACAGACAGGGGGGGGGCTACACCTTC.

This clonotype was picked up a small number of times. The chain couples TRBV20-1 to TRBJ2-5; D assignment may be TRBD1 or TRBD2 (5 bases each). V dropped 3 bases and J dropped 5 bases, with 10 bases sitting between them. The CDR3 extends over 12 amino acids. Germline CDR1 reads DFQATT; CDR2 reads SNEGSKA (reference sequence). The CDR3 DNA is TGCAGTGCTAGGGGGGTAGGGGAGACCCAGTACTTC. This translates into CSARGVGETQYF.

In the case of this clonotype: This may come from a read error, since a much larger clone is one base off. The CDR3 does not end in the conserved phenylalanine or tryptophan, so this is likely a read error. As DNA, the CDR3 is TGCGCCAGCAGTTCGGGACAGGGCGGAGGCACTGAAGCTTTCCTT. The encoded protein is CASSSGQGGGTEAFL. The V call is TRBV5-1, the J call TRBJ1-1, with 9 bases aligning to TRBD1. The junction had 9 bases not matched to a gene; V was cut back by 5 bases and J by 4 bases. The CDR3 consists of 15 residues. The germline gives CDR1 SGHRS, CDR2 YFSETQ.

CDR3 DNA sequence: TGTGCCAGTAGTATACGACAGCCCCTCTATGGCTACACCATATATTTT. This translates into CASSIRQPLYGYTIYF. V and J are TRBV19 and TRBJ1-3; possibly TRBD1 for D (5 bases). Germline values: CDR1 LNHDA, CDR2 SQIVND (reference sequence). CDR3 size: 16 residues. Trimming stripped 2 bases from V and 8 bases from J, with 19 bases between.

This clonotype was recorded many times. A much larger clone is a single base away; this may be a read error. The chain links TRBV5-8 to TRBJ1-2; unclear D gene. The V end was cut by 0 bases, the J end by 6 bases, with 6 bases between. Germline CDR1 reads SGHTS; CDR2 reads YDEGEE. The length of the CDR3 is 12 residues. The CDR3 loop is CASSLGLDGYTF. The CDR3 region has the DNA TGTGCCAGCAGCTTGGGACTCGATGGCTACACCTTC.